This T cell receptor (beta chain) was captured by sequencing in a study of molecular identifiers for immune sequencing clone quantification. Bulk TCR libraries used previously described methods and listed TCR primers. TCRdb independently ran MiXCR on the PCR reads; one entry per CDR3 protein. The sample comprises about 510,000 distinct CDR3 sequences, 20% to 25% of which are singletons, and more than 0.8% rests with the top ten. This clonotype has only a few counts. CDR1 MDHEN and CDR2 SYDVKM come from the germline V gene. CDR3 length: 15 amino acids. Germline trimming cut 2 bases from V and 8 bases from J; bases unmatched to any gene: 7.

This receptor was obtained from a human donor in good health. Some libraries in this study had Jurkat cell RNA spiked in. The rearrangement uses TRBV28 and TRBJ2-1, with 9 bases that match TRBD2. Source material: naive CD8+ T cells from blood, with Jurkat cell RNA spiked in. Subset in this sample: FACS-sorted CD8+CD4-CCR7+CD45RA+ naive T cells. The CDR3 DNA reads as TGTGCCAGCAGTTTAGGTTCTAGCGGGAACGATGAGCAGTTCTTC. Its translation: CASSLGSSGNDEQFF.